This T cell receptor beta chain emerged from a study of blood T cell repertoires in COVID-19. The CDR3 has 12 amino acids. Germline lookup yields CDR1 GTSNPN and CDR2 SVGIG (reference sequence). Unmatched junction bases numbered 8, after V lost 4 bases and J lost 9 bases. Measured with immunoSEQ multiplex PCR; TCRdb has only the in-frame clones, and not every one. The data contain roughly 320,000 clones, more than 85% of them seen just once; the ten biggest clones take up 3.5% to 5%. The sequence derives from a woman in her 30s who had been exposed to COVID-19. The chain links TRBV30 to TRBJ1-2; 7 nucleotides agree with TRBD1. Sequenced material: PBMCs or T cells enriched from blood (not recorded which). This chain's CDR3 is CAWTFDRESYTF. DNA for the CDR3: TGTGCCTGGACCTTCGACAGGGAAAGCTACACCTTC. Full variable domain (rest looked up from reference TRBV30 and TRBJ1-2): SQTIHQWPATLVQPVGSPLSLECTVEGTSNPNLYWYRQAAGRGLQLLFYSVGIGQISSEVPQNLSASRPQDRQFILSSKKLLLSDSGFYLCAWTFDRESYTFGSGTRLTVV.